The 20 T cell receptor beta chains below come from one sample, sequenced in a study of shared clonotypes between healthy human individuals. Only in-frame clones appear in the TCRdb table, and some are missing; sequencing was by immunoSEQ multiplex PCR. The sample records roughly 2.1 million clones, under 95% being singletons. Naive CD8 cells lacked CD45RO and underwent positive selection for CCR7, leaving out terminally differentiated effector memory CD45RA+ cells. The specimen was naive CD8+ T cells from PBMCs. The source of these receptors is a man aged 18 to 30 in good health. Some clones in this sample may be carry-over from other donors' samples.

This clone is a singleton in its sample. This chain connects TRBV6-1 to TRBJ2-3; TRBD1 matches 8 bases. The V and J ends lost 0 bases and 6 bases, in that order; junction bases with no gene match: 2. Germline V CDR1 and CDR2: MNHNS, SASEGT. There are 14 residues in the CDR3. The CDR3 reads CASSEAWTGDTQYF. The CDR3 DNA sequence: TGTGCCAGCAGTGAAGCTTGGACAGGGGATACGCAGTATTTT.

This CDR3 is CAIKPALGAPWDEQFF. The CDR3 DNA follows: TGTGCCATCAAACCTGCCCTTGGGGCTCCTTGGGATGAGCAGTTCTTC. V gene TRBV10-3 combines with J gene TRBJ2-1; possible D gene TRBD1, 5 bases. This CDR3 has 16 residues. CDR1 is ENHRY, CDR2 SYGVKD, per germline. Deletions cut 7 bases from V and 8 bases from J, with 24 bases between.

A few counts support this clone. The chain recombines TRBV6-6 with TRBJ2-3; D ambiguous. The CDR3 totals 13 residues. V was shortened by 2 bases and J by 2 bases, with 5 bases between the two germline ends. Germline V gene lookup returns CDR1 MNHNY and CDR2 SVGAGI (reference sequence). The CDR3 loop is CASSYGPTDTQYF. The CDR3 nucleotides are TGTGCCAGCAGTTACGGGCCCACAGATACGCAGTATTTT.

The genes are TRBV14 and TRBJ2-1; TRBD1 is a possible D gene (5 bases). Germline CDR1 and CDR2: SGHDN and FVKESK. V shed 2 bases and J shed 6 bases, with 11 bases lying between them. The CDR3 contains 14 residues. CDR3 sequence (DNA): TGTGCCAGCAGCCAACTGGGGCGTCCCAATGAGCAGTTCTTC. Protein sequence: CASSQLGRPNEQFF.

CDR3 region: CASSPGGKAFF. The CDR3 DNA reads TGTGCCAGCAGCCCGGGGGGAAAAGCTTTCTTT. The chain has TRBV7-6 and TRBJ1-1, with D maybe TRBD1 (5 bases). The V end lost 5 bases, the J end lost 9 bases, and 10 bases lay between the germline ends. This CDR3 has 11 amino acids. Germline-derived CDR1 and CDR2 are SGHVS and FNYEAQ. The full variable domain, rest sourced from reference TRBV7-6 and TRBJ1-1, is GAGVSQSPRYKVTKRGQDVALRCDPISGHVSLYWYRQALGQGPEFLTYFNYEAQQDKSGLPNDRFSAERPEGSISTLTIQRTEQRDSAMYRCASSPGGKAFFGQGTRLTVV.

This chain links TRBV6-6 with TRBJ2-7, with 9 bases lining up with TRBD2. Unmatched junction bases numbered 0, after V lost 6 bases and J lost 0 bases. CDR1 and CDR2 (germline): MNHNY, SVGAGI (reference sequence). The CDR3 spans 13 residues. The CDR3 bases are TGTGCCAGCAGGCGGGGGGGCTCCTACGAGCAGTACTTC. The encoded protein is CASRRGGSYEQYF.

The sample holds one count of this clone. V is TRBV5-1 and J is TRBJ1-1; 8 bases line up with TRBD1. This CDR3 has 16 amino acids. Germline V gene lookup returns CDR1 SGHRS and CDR2 YFSETQ. After removal of 3 bases from V and 1 base from J, the junction contained 8 bases not matched to a gene. Here the CDR3 DNA reads TGCGCCAGCAGCTCCGGACAGGGAGGGGCGAACACTGAAGCTTTCTTT. This encodes CASSSGQGGANTEAFF.

V usage is TRBV27 and J usage is TRBJ2-3, with 11 nucleotides matching TRBD2. Germline V gene sequence: CDR1 MNHEY, CDR2 SMNVEV (reference sequence). The CDR3 length is 15 residues. The V segment lost 6 bases and the J segment 6 bases; nucleotides outside the gene matches: 8. CDR3 sequence reads: CASRFLAGGMDTQYF. Here the CDR3 DNA reads TGTGCCAGCAGATTCCTAGCGGGAGGTATGGATACGCAGTATTTT.

CDR3 sequence: CASSHRGGTGDEQYF. CDR3 sequence (DNA): TGCGCCAGCAGCCACAGGGGCGGGACAGGGGACGAGCAGTACTTC. The chain is built from TRBV4-1 and TRBJ2-7, with 10 bases fitting TRBD1. CDR1 and CDR2 from the germline V gene are MGHRA and YSYEKL. With 3 bases clipped from V and 5 bases from J, the junction kept 7 bases outside the gene matches. The length of the CDR3 is 15 residues.

The chain uses TRBV27 and TRBJ2-1, with 8 nucleotides matching TRBD2. The junction had 6 bases not matched to a gene; V was cut back by 2 bases and J by 0 bases. This CDR3 has 17 residues. Germline V gives CDR1 MNHEY, CDR2 SMNVEV (reference sequence). The CDR3 spells CASSLQAGVRSYNEQFF. The CDR3 nucleotides are TGTGCCAGCAGTTTACAAGCGGGAGTACGCTCCTACAATGAGCAGTTCTTC.

The chain uses TRBV7-2 and TRBJ2-1; a possible D gene is TRBD1 (8 bases). Trimming shortened V by 2 bases and J by 7 bases, and 15 bases separated the two germline ends. Germline loops: CDR1 SGHTA, CDR2 FQGNSA. The CDR3 covers 15 residues. The CDR3 spells CASSLRGDRLNEQFF. The CDR3 DNA reads as TGTGCCAGCAGCTTACGGGGGGACAGGCTTAATGAGCAGTTCTTC.

The chain couples TRBV19 to TRBJ1-5; a weak D match, TRBD1 (5 bases). The germline V gene has CDR1 LNHDA and CDR2 SQIVND (reference sequence). This CDR3 region has 16 residues. Trimming pared 7 bases from V and 2 bases from J, leaving 18 bases between. CDR3 in DNA: TGTGCCAGTACCAAAGTTGGGGGGGAAGGCAATCAGCCCCAGCATTTT. As protein: CASTKVGGEGNQPQHF. Full variable domain (missing parts from reference TRBV19 and TRBJ1-5): DGGITQSPKYLFRKEGQNVTLSCEQNLNHDAMYWYRQDPGQGLRLIYYSQIVNDFQKGDIAEGYSVSREKKESFPLTVTSAQKNPTAFYLCASTKVGGEGNQPQHFGDGTRLSIL.

About this clone: This sample includes further DNA sequences coding for the same CDR3. This chain links TRBV27 with TRBJ2-7, with 12 bases identical to TRBD1. The germline CDR1 and CDR2 sequences are MNHEY and SMNVEV (reference sequence). CDR3 length: 16 amino acids. V lost 3 bases, J lost 5 bases, and 8 bases stayed unmatched. For the CDR3, the DNA is TGTGCCAGCAGTTTGTTGGGGGGACAGGGGGCCAACGAGCAGTACTTC. The encoded protein is CASSLLGGQGANEQYF.

This sequence joins TRBV19 and TRBJ2-7, with D perhaps matching TRBD2 (6 bases). Per germline, CDR1 LNHDA and CDR2 SQIVND (reference sequence). V shed 6 bases and J shed 2 bases, with 11 bases lying between them. The CDR3 covers 13 residues. The CDR3 reads CASSGRETYEQYF. In DNA form, the CDR3 reads TGTGCCAGTAGCGGGAGAGAGACCTACGAGCAGTACTTC.

This clone was seen just once. The rearrangement links TRBV10-3 to TRBJ2-7; D is possibly TRBD2 (5 bases). Germline CDR1 and CDR2: ENHRY and SYGVKD. The ends were cut back, 6 bases at V and 0 bases at J, with 15 bases in the middle. This CDR3 has 15 amino acids. The CDR3 bases are TGTGCCATCAGCGAGGGCAGAGGATACTCCTACGAGCAGTACTTC. Its translation: CAISEGRGYSYEQYF.

This clone showed up just once. The chain joins TRBV6-1 to TRBJ1-2; D is unclear. The germline V and J ends were trimmed by 3 bases and 4 bases, with 15 bases remaining between them. The length of the CDR3 is 15 residues. CDR1 and CDR2 from the germline V gene are MNHNS and SASEGT. The CDR3 loop is CASSEARLWSYGYTF. Written as DNA, the CDR3 is TGTGCCAGCAGTGAGGCCCGACTTTGGAGCTATGGCTACACCTTC.

V is TRBV28 and J is TRBJ1-2, with 8 bases lining up with TRBD1. The CDR3 contains 13 residues. Germline V gives CDR1 MDHEN, CDR2 SYDVKM. Trimming removed 5 bases from V and 6 bases from J; junction bases left unmatched: 5. The CDR3 DNA reads as TGTGCCAGCAGTGCCAGGGGGCTGGATGGCTACACCTTC. It specifies CASSARGLDGYTF.

The J gene is TRBJ2-1, the V gene TRBV9; the match to TRBD2 covers 10 bases. Per the germline V gene, CDR1 is SGDLS and CDR2 is YYNGEE. CDR3 length: 15 residues. The trim removed 3 bases at V and 8 bases at J, leaving 8 bases unmatched. CDR3 bases: TGTGCCAGCAGCGGTTTAGCGGGAGGTTTCCATGAGCAGTTCTTC. It specifies CASSGLAGGFHEQFF.

The chain combines TRBV27 with TRBJ2-1; D gene uncertain. The germline gives CDR1 MNHEY, CDR2 SMNVEV (reference sequence). V was shortened by 3 bases and J by 5 bases, with 14 bases between the two germline ends. The CDR3 sequence is 15 residues long. The CDR3 protein is CASSFVTIGDNEQFF. As DNA, the CDR3 is TGTGCCAGCAGTTTCGTAACTATTGGGGACAATGAGCAGTTCTTC.

This rearrangement joins TRBV28 to TRBJ2-5; tentatively, D is TRBD2 (5 bases). TRBJ2-7 explains the end of the DNA better; the J call may be wrong. This CDR3 has 14 amino acids. CDR1 MDHEN and CDR2 SYDVKM come from the germline V gene. In DNA, the CDR3 is TGTGCCAGCAGGTCCCGGGGAAGCTCCTACGAGCAGTACTTC. It specifies CASRSRGSSYEQYF.